This T cell receptor beta chain was recorded in a study of OX40 agonist ivuxolimab in advanced cancers. The germline V gene has CDR1 LNHDA and CDR2 SQIVND (reference sequence). The CDR3 sequence is 14 residues long. V lost 6 bases, J lost 0 bases, and 2 bases stayed unmatched. Only in-frame clones appear in the TCRdb table, and some are missing; sequencing was by immunoSEQ multiplex PCR. The repertoire has 58,000 or so clones, roughly nine tenths of them found once; the top ten carry 11%. The chain employs TRBV19 and TRBJ2-1; 7 nucleotides match TRBD2. This clonotype originated in an adult with an advanced solid tumor such as melanoma, head and neck, liver or kidney cancer. The material sequenced was CD4+ or CD8+ T cells sorted from blood, taken in a trial of the OX40 agonist ivuxolimab. CDR3: CASRGGSSYNEQFF. In DNA form, the CDR3 reads TGTGCCAGTAGGGGCGGGAGCTCCTACAATGAGCAGTTCTTC.